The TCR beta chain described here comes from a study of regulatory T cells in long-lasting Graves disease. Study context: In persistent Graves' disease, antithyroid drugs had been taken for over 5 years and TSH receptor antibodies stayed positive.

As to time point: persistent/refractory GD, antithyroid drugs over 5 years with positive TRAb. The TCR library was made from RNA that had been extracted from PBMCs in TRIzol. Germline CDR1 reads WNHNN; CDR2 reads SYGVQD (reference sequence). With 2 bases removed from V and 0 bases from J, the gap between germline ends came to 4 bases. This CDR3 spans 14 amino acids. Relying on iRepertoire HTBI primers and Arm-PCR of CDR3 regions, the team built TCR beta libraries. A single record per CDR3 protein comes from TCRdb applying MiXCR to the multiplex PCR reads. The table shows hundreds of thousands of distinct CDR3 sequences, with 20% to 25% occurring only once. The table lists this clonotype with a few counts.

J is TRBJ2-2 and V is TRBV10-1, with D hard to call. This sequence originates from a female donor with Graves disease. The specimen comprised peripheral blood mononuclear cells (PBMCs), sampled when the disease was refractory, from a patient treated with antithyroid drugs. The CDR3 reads CASSELSNTGELFF. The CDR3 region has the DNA TGCGCCAGCAGTGAGCTATCGAACACCGGGGAGCTGTTTTTT.